Reported below is one T cell receptor (beta chain). Its antigen is as yet unknown. The sample comes from a study of beta chain features in type 1 diabetes. Study findings and constraints: TCRB CDR3s from Type 1 diabetes patients were moderately but significantly shorter in all four CD4+ subsets.

Sequenced material consisted of expressed TCRB transcripts (all of the isolated RNA was reverse transcribed). Generated by immunoSEQ multiplex PCR, the TCRdb table keeps only in-frame clones and is missing some. Of hundreds of thousands of clones listed, roughly an eighth are singletons. This TCR came from a man aged 18-30 years with type 1 diabetes. Source material: naive CD4+ T cells from blood.

The CDR3 here is CASSYASRTSHTEAFF. The CDR3 nucleotides read TGTGCCAGCAGTTACGCCAGCCGGACATCACACACTGAAGCTTTCTTT. The genes are TRBV6-5 and TRBJ1-1; perhaps TRBD1 as D (5 bases). Germline V gene data show CDR1 as MNHEY and CDR2 as SVGAGI. V gave up 2 bases and J gave up 3 bases, with 16 bases separating them. The CDR3 is made up of 16 amino acids.